This T cell receptor (beta chain) is drawn from a study of CD8 T cells in Susac syndrome. An input of about 0.45 to 1 ug of RNA was subjected to reverse transcription using random hexamers. Coverage of TCR beta CDR3 amplification by immunoSEQ multiplex PCR extended to 54 Vbeta and 13 Jbeta. A single record per CDR3 protein comes from TCRdb applying MiXCR to the immunoSEQ multiplex PCR reads. Among just over 300,000 distinct CDR3 sequences listed, 92% were seen once. Blood CD8+ and CD4+ T cells underwent high-throughput TCR beta sequencing. Multiple sclerosis controls were treatment-naive patients with stable or active relapsing-remitting disease. FACS was used to enrich TEMRA cells, whereas the CD8+ and CD4+ T cells were obtained by negative isolation. Trimming removed 0 bases at V and 1 base at J, with 4 bases between. The CDR3 covers 14 residues. The V gene's germline CDR1 is LNHNV and CDR2 YYDKDF (reference sequence).

This clonotype was sampled from a human donor with multiple sclerosis. J is TRBJ1-5 and V is TRBV15; D is unresolved. The sequenced material came from CD4+ T cells from PBMCs. The CDR3 loop is CATSRDASNQPQHF. The CDR3 coding sequence is TGTGCCACCAGCAGAGATGCCAGCAATCAGCCCCAGCATTTT.